This TCR beta chain was captured in a study of blood T cell repertoires in COVID-19. Libraries were prepared by immunoSEQ multiplex PCR; TCRdb keeps only in-frame clonotypes and omits some of them. This table has roughly 20,000 clones, more than 75% appearing once. The sequenced material came from peripheral blood. The source is a human donor in a cohort sampled during active COVID-19.

The CDR3 protein is CASSLATLSGAQYF. The CDR3 DNA reads TGTGCCAGCAGCTTAGCGACCCTCTCGGGGGCCCAGTACTTC. This chain joins TRBV5-8 and TRBJ2-5; TRBD2 might be the D (6 bases). This CDR3 contains 14 residues. With 2 bases removed from V and 9 bases from J, the gap between germline ends came to 17 bases. Germline loops: CDR1 SGHTS, CDR2 YDEGEE.